A selection of T cell receptor beta chains follows, all from one sample in a study of blood T cell repertoires in COVID-19. Repertoires were generated with immunoSEQ multiplex PCR, while TCRdb's copy carries only in-frame clones and drops some. The sample has some 350,000 clones; around four fifths are singletons. The sequencing sample was made of peripheral blood. The receptors stem from a man aged 25 to 40 with active or convalescent COVID-19. CDR3s include the opening cysteine and the closing phenylalanine or tryptophan.

TRBV20-1	TRBJ2-7	CSASWTGPEQYF
TRBV5-1	TRBJ2-1	CASSLSGLASGGPYNEQFF
TRBV7-2	TRBJ2-1	CASSLDRRDEQFF
TRBV24-1	TRBJ2-2	CATSELAGAGTGELFF
TRBV6-5	TRBJ1-2	CASSYSQAHGYTF
TRBV5-1	TRBJ2-3	CASSPLSGGERDTQYF
TRBV27	TRBJ2-1	CASSVGTSGRNEQFF
TRBV7-9	TRBJ1-1	CASSLGMAANGAFF
TRBV28	TRBJ2-1	CASSVPKLREWEDEQFF
TRBV4-3	TRBJ2-3	CASSQDLITPGQYF
TRBV15	TRBJ2-1	CATSSTQDEQFF
TRBV5-5	TRBJ1-1	CASSLDMRTEAFF
TRBV6-6	TRBJ1-3	CAGGNGNTIYF
TRBV5-5	TRBJ2-7	CASSRGTGSYEQYF
TRBV6-2/TRBV6-3	TRBJ2-7	CASSLGWGSGRTSYEQYF
TRBV9	TRBJ2-1	CASSVSGGDYNEQFF
TRBV29-1	TRBJ1-2	CSVDEGTNYGYTF
TRBV28	TRBJ1-2	CASSLGAQYYGYTF
TRBV6-5	TRBJ1-1	CASRYNLNTEAFF
TRBV15	TRBJ1-4	CATQRGLATNEKLFF
TRBV5-1	TRBJ1-2	CASSDTVYGYTF
TRBV7-7	TRBJ2-2	CASSPTPGVVANTGELFF
TRBV28	TRBJ1-2	CASSLIAPRTGGGYTF
TRBV4-1	TRBJ2-1	CASSQPQDNEQFF
TRBV18	TRBJ2-7	CASSQGRSEQYF
TRBV6-5	TRBJ1-4	CASRGQQTNEKLFF
TRBV7-2	TRBJ1-5	CASSPQPGGQPQHF
TRBV18	TRBJ2-1	CASSPIVGGGVGEQFF
TRBV9	TRBJ2-2	CASGYRAGELFF
TRBV5-1	TRBJ1-5	CASSSGGRGPQHF
TRBV5-4	TRBJ1-2	CASSLVRGITNYGYTF
TRBV7-2	TRBJ2-1	CASSSNSRNEQFF
TRBV6-6	TRBJ2-1	CASSQLGGVLVHEQFF
TRBV27	TRBJ1-1	CASTPTGSGTEAFF
TRBV25-1	TRBJ2-7	CASGDRTYEQYF
TRBV28	TRBJ2-2	CASRFGQGTGELFF
TRBV5-8	TRBJ2-7	CASSPWGLAGDEQYF
TRBV28	TRBJ1-5	CASSQSDQPQHF
TRBV19	TRBJ2-1	CASSPSGIINEQFF
TRBV19	TRBJ2-7	CASSPTGTGSSRQYF
TRBV9	TRBJ1-5	CARFSGTNQPQHF
TRBV18	TRBJ1-1	CASSPRERGYTEAFF
TRBV14	TRBJ2-7	CASSQDWSPTGVSYEQYF